A selection of T cell receptor beta chains follows, all from one sample in a study of T-cell memory formation after mild COVID-19. TCRdb recomputed calls from the 5' RACE reads with MiXCR, one row per CDR3 protein. The sample consists of about 200,000 distinct CDR3 sequences, around 9.5% of them appearing once. The specimen was PBMCs or a T cell subset sorted from them (not recorded which). The receptor set was obtained from a man aged 18-30 years who had mild COVID-19 (a few samples of this study predate the infection). Cell type and time point are not known. CDR3s include the opening cysteine and the closing phenylalanine or tryptophan. A D gene is named only where the DNA matches it firmly. Expanded clones get a size class; other rows say once, few or many, or leave the size out.

j_call,d_call,v_call,clone_size,cdr3_aa,cdr3_nt
TRBJ1-1,-,TRBV15,-,CATSRDLENTEAFF,TGTGCCACCAGCAGAGATTTAGAGAACACTGAAGCTTTCTTT
TRBJ2-5,-,TRBV7-3,-,CASSPSPVTKTQYF,TGTGCCAGCAGCCCCAGCCCGGTTACAAAGACCCAGTACTTC
TRBJ2-3,-,TRBV7-2,-,CASSPRRSGTDTQYF,TGTGCCAGCAGCCCCCGTCGCTCCGGCACAGATACGCAGTATTTT
TRBJ2-3,-,TRBV18,-,CASSPSPGGTDTQYF,TGTGCCAGCTCACCATCTCCGGGGGGCACAGATACGCAGTATTTT
TRBJ1-5,-,TRBV7-2,-,CASSFIRNQPQHF,TGTGCCAGCAGCTTCATAAGGAATCAGCCCCAGCATTTT
TRBJ2-5,-,TRBV5-1,few,CASSLALGGRQETQYF,TGCGCCAGCAGCTTGGCTCTCGGGGGGCGACAAGAGACCCAGTACTTC
TRBJ2-3,-,TRBV9,few,CASSVEQGEDTQYF,TGTGCCAGCAGCGTAGAACAGGGAGAAGATACGCAGTATTTT
TRBJ2-5,-,TRBV20-1,few,CSADQRQETQYF,TGCAGTGCTGACCAGCGGCAAGAGACCCAGTACTTC
TRBJ2-1,TRBD2,TRBV20-1,-,CSADPGLFDEQFF,TGCAGTGCGGATCCGGGACTATTCGATGAGCAGTTCTTC
TRBJ2-3,TRBD2,TRBV20-1,-,CSAIDIPSGSTDTQYF,TGCAGTGCTATAGATATCCCTAGCGGGAGCACAGATACGCAGTATTTT
TRBJ2-1,TRBD2,TRBV9,many,CASSVRLAGGLAPNEQFF,TGTGCCAGCAGCGTACGACTAGCGGGGGGCCTCGCCCCCAATGAGCAGTTCTTC
TRBJ1-6,-,TRBV6-2/TRBV6-3,-,CASSYSKDRSPLHF,TGTGCCAGCAGTTACTCGAAGGACCGGAGTCCCCTCCACTTT
TRBJ1-5,-,TRBV10-3,-,CVIRRNQPQHF,TGTGTCATCCGGCGCAATCAGCCCCAGCATTTT
TRBJ2-3,-,TRBV7-8,few,CASSLALVSIATDTQYF,TGTGCCAGCAGCTTAGCTCTAGTGTCTATAGCCACAGATACGCAGTATTTT
TRBJ1-1,-,TRBV5-1,-,CASTPGTLENTEAFF,TGCGCCAGCACCCCTGGTACCTTGGAGAACACTGAAGCTTTCTTT
TRBJ2-5,-,TRBV7-2,-,CASSTWGGGETQYF,TGTGCCAGCAGCACCTGGGGGGGCGGAGAGACCCAGTACTTC
TRBJ2-1,-,TRBV18,-,CASSRSGRGVNEQFF,TGTGCCAGCTCACGATCGGGACGAGGAGTAAATGAGCAGTTCTTC
TRBJ2-3,TRBD2,TRBV12-3/TRBV12-4,-,CASSPPGLAGGTTDTQYF,TGTGCCAGCAGTCCTCCGGGACTAGCGGGGGGGACCACAGATACGCAGTATTTT
TRBJ1-2,-,TRBV7-2,few,CASSLEERGYTF,TGTGCCAGCAGCTTAGAGGAGCGGGGCTACACCTTC
TRBJ2-3,TRBD1,TRBV6-2/TRBV6-3,few,CASTDRDGDTQYF,TGTGCCAGCACGGACAGGGACGGAGATACGCAGTATTTT
TRBJ2-3,-,TRBV7-2,few,CASSLASLGTDTQYF,TGTGCCAGCAGCTTAGCGAGTTTGGGTACAGATACGCAGTATTTT
TRBJ2-5,-,TRBV7-2,-,CASQGGALKGETQYF,TGTGCCTCGCAGGGGGGGGCCCTCAAGGGAGAGACCCAGTACTTC
TRBJ1-5,-,TRBV7-9,many,CASSLGYRDYSNQPQHF,TGTGCCAGCAGCTTAGGATACAGGGATTATAGCAATCAGCCCCAGCATTTT
TRBJ1-1,-,TRBV11-3,few,CASSFRGARAFF,TGTGCCAGCAGCTTCCGGGGGGCGAGAGCTTTCTTT
TRBJ1-5,-,TRBV12-3/TRBV12-4,-,CASSFLTVGNQPQHF,TGTGCCAGCAGTTTCTTAACGGTCGGCAATCAGCCCCAGCATTTT
TRBJ1-6,TRBD1,TRBV5-1,-,CASSPGNQGGSPLHF,TGCGCCAGCAGCCCGGGAAATCAGGGGGGATCACCCCTCCACTTT
TRBJ2-6,-,TRBV4-2,-,CASSPAGGRGSGANVLTF,TGTGCCAGCAGCCCAGCAGGGGGGCGTGGCTCTGGGGCCAACGTCCTGACTTTC
TRBJ2-1,-,TRBV14,few,CASSQDFGSYNEQFF,TGTGCCAGCAGCCAAGATTTCGGCAGCTACAATGAGCAGTTCTTC
TRBJ2-2,TRBD1,TRBV5-1,-,CASTDRAGNTGELFF,TGCGCCAGCACCGACAGGGCGGGGAACACCGGGGAGCTGTTTTTT
TRBJ2-3,-,TRBV20-1,-,CSARRVGVTDTQYF,TGCAGTGCTAGAAGGGTGGGGGTCACAGATACGCAGTATTTT
TRBJ1-5,TRBD1,TRBV24-1,-,CATSDQGQGWSQPQHF,TGTGCCACCAGTGACCAAGGACAGGGTTGGAGTCAGCCCCAGCATTTT
TRBJ1-5,-,TRBV4-1,-,CASSQEEGRVDQPQHF,TGCGCCAGCAGCCAAGAAGAGGGCAGGGTGGATCAGCCCCAGCATTTT
TRBJ1-1,-,TRBV7-2,-,CASSLSTDTEAFF,TGTGCCAGCAGCTTATCAACGGATACTGAAGCTTTCTTT
TRBJ2-3,-,TRBV5-6,-,CASSSWDTQYF,TGTGCCAGCAGCTCATGGGATACGCAGTATTTT
TRBJ2-5,-,TRBV25-1,-,CASNADETQYF,TGTGCCAGCAATGCAGATGAGACCCAGTACTTC
TRBJ2-6,-,TRBV7-2,-,CASSLVARGPDVLTF,TGTGCCAGCAGCTTAGTGGCCAGGGGACCCGACGTCCTGACTTTC
TRBJ1-4,-,TRBV7-9,many,CASSLATGTATNEKLFF,TGTGCCAGCAGCTTAGCCACAGGGACGGCAACTAATGAAAAACTGTTTTTT
TRBJ2-3,-,TRBV6-5,few,CASIPPGTDTQYF,TGTGCCAGCATCCCACCGGGGACAGATACGCAGTATTTT
TRBJ2-1,-,TRBV5-1,few,CASSLRRQAYNEQFF,TGCGCCAGCAGCCTAAGACGGCAGGCCTACAATGAGCAGTTCTTC
TRBJ1-1,-,TRBV11-1,-,CASSPAGRPEAFF,TGTGCCAGCAGCCCAGCCGGACGGCCTGAAGCTTTCTTT
TRBJ1-1,-,TRBV5-1,-,CASSLAGGMRMYTEAFF,TGCGCCAGCAGCTTGGCCGGGGGGATGAGAATGTACACTGAAGCTTTCTTT
TRBJ2-7,-,TRBV28,-,CASSKSDGYEQYF,TGTGCCAGCAGTAAATCGGACGGGTACGAGCAGTACTTC
TRBJ1-2,TRBD1,TRBV28,few,CASSPRGARGNYGYTF,TGTGCCAGCAGTCCACGTGGGGCCAGGGGGAACTATGGCTACACCTTC
TRBJ2-3,-,TRBV30,-,CAWTGAGTDTQYF,TGTGCCTGGACAGGGGCCGGCACAGATACGCAGTATTTT
TRBJ2-5,-,TRBV20-1,many,CSARDREQGQETQYF,TGCAGTGCTAGAGATCGAGAACAGGGCCAAGAGACCCAGTACTTC
TRBJ2-3,-,TRBV9,few,CASSVEPDGPRTDTQYF,TGTGCCAGCAGCGTAGAGCCCGACGGGCCGCGCACAGATACGCAGTATTTT
TRBJ1-3,-,TRBV5-1,many,CASSSAGSGNTIYF,TGCGCCAGCAGCTCCGCAGGATCTGGAAACACCATATATTTT
TRBJ1-2,-,TRBV5-1,many,CASSSQGYGYTF,TGCGCCAGCAGCTCACAGGGCTATGGCTACACCTTC
TRBJ2-3,-,TRBV6-2/TRBV6-3,-,CASSYPLTDTQYF,TGTGCCAGCAGTTACCCTCTCACAGATACGCAGTATTTT
TRBJ2-7,-,TRBV11-2,-,CASSLELGYSYEQYF,TGTGCCAGCAGCTTAGAATTGGGATACTCCTACGAGCAGTACTTC